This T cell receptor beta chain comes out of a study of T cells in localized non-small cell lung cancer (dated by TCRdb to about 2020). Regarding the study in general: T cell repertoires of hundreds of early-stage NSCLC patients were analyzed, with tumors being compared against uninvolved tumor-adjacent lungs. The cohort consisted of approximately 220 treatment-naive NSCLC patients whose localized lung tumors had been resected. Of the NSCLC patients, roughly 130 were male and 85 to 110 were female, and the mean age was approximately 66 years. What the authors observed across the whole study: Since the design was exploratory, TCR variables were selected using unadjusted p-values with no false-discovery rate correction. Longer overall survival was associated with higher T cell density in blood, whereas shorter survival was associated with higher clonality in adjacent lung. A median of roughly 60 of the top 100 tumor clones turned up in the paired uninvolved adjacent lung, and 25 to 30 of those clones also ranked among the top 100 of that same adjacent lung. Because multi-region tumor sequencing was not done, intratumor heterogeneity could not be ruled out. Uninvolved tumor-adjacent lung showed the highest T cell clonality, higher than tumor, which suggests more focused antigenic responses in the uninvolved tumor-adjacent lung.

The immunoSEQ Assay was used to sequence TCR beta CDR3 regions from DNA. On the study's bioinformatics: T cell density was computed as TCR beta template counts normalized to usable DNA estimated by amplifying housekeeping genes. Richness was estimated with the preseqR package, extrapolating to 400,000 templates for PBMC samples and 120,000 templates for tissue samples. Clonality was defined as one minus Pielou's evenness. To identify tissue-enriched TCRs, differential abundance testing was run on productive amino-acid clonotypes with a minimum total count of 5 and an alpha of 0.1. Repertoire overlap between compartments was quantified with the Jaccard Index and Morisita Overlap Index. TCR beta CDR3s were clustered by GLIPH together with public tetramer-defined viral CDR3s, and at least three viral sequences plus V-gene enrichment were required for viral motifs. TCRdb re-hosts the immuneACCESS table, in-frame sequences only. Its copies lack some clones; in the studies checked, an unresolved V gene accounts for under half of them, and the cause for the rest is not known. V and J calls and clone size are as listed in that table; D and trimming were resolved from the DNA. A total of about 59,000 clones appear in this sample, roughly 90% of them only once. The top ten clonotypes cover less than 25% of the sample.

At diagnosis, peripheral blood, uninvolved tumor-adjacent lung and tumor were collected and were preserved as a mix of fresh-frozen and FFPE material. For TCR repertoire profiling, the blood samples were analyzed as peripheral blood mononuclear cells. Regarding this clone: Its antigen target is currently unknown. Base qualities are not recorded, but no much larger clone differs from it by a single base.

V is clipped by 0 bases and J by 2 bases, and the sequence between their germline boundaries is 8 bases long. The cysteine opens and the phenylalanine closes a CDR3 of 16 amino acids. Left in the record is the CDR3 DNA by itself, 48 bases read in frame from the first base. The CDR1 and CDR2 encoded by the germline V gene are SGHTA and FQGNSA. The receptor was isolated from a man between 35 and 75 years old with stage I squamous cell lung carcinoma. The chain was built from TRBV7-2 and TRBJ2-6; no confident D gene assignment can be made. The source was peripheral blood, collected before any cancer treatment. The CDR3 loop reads CASSLAGGAGANVLTF. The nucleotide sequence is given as TGTGCCAGCAGCTTAGCGGGTGGAGCTGGGGCCAACGTCCTGACTTTC.